One TCR beta chain is described in this entry. Several immunoSEQ plates held equal portions of the genomic DNA taken from each subset. The repertoire was sequenced with immunoSEQ multiplex PCR; TCRdb's copy has only in-frame clones and lacks some. This table holds 1.6 million or so clones, 98% found once. These data belong to a study of shared clonotypes between healthy human individuals. The CDR3 runs 16 residues. The V gene's germline CDR1 is LNHDA and CDR2 SQIVND (reference sequence). V dropped 6 bases and J dropped 0; count of bases not matched to a gene: 7. The TCR comes from a man aged 25 to 40 in good health. The chain links TRBV19 to TRBJ2-2; 7 positions match TRBD2. The specimen was naive CD4+ T cells sorted from blood. Subset denoted: CD45RA+ positively selected. The CDR3 region is CASRVFGGSNTGELFF. CDR3 DNA: TGTGCCAGTAGAGTATTCGGGGGGTCGAACACCGGGGAGCTGTTTTTT.